A single TCR beta chain is shown here with its context. Its antigen is still unknown. The entry originates in a study of T cell responses to AZD1222 COVID-19 vaccine. The wider study: Second doses were pooled across both intervals (about 4 or about 12 weeks).

Produced via immunoSEQ multiplex PCR; TCRdb's table is partial and in-frame only. Altogether under 70,000 clones are present, approximately 88% being singletons, with the ten largest covering roughly 14%. Study-wide findings and caveats: Repertoires were sampled only after the peak T cell response. Females outnumbered males among donors, who were mostly white British; clonal diversity was possibly underestimated.

There are 14 residues in the CDR3. In germline, CDR1 is SGHDT, CDR2 YYEEEE. V was pared by 6 bases and J by 8 bases, with 20 bases between. The clonotype comes from an adult in good health. The chain is built from TRBV5-6 and TRBJ1-2; D perhaps matches TRBD1 (6 bases). The source material was peripheral blood, sampled on day 0 of AZD1222 vaccination. CDR3 in DNA: TGTGCCAGCACGGACAGCGTTGGGACTCACGGCTACACCTTC. Protein sequence: CASTDSVGTHGYTF.